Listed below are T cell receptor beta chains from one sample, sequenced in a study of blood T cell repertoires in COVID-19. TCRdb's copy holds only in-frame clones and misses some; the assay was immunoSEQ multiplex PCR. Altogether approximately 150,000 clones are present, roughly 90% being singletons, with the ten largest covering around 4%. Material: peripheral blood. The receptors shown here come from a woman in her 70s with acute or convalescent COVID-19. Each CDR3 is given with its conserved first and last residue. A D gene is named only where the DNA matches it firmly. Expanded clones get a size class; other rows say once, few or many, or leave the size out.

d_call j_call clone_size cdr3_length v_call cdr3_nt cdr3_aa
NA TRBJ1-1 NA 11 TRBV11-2 TGTGCCAGCACCTGGAACACTGAAGCTTTCTTT CASTWNTEAFF
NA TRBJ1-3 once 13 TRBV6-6 TGTGCCAGTTTTACAGGGTTCGGAAACACCATATATTTT CASFTGFGNTIYF
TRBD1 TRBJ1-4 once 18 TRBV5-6 TGTGCCAGCAGCTTGTTTTCGTTTCGGGACAGCACTAATGAAAAACTGTTTTTT CASSLFSFRDSTNEKLFF
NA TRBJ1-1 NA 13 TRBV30 TGTGCCTGGAAGCGGGGCATGAACACTGAAGCTTTCTTT CAWKRGMNTEAFF
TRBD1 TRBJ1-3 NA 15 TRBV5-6 TGTGCCAGCAGCTGGGGGACAGGGGCTGGAAACACCATATATTTT CASSWGTGAGNTIYF
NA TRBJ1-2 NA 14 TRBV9 TGTGCCAGCAGCGAGGCAGGGCAGCACTATGGCTACACCTTC CASSEAGQHYGYTF
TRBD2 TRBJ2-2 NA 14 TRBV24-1 TGTGCCACCAGCCTAGCGGGAGCCCCCGGGGAGCTGTTTTTT CATSLAGAPGELFF
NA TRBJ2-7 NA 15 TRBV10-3 TGTGCCATCAGTGAGGGTGAGTTGAGCTCCTACGAGCAGTACTTC CAISEGELSSYEQYF
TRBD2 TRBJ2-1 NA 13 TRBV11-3 TGTGCCAGCAGCTTGGGACTAGACAATGAGCAGTTCTTC CASSLGLDNEQFF
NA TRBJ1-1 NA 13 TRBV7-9 TGTGCCAGCAGACAAACCCTGAGGACTGAAGCTTTCTTT CASRQTLRTEAFF
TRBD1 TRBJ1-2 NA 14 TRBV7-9 TGTGCCAGCAGCCTAGGGGGACAGATCCCGGGCTACACCTTC CASSLGGQIPGYTF
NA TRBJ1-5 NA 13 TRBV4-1 TGCGCCAGCAGCCAAGGACAGGTACAGCCCCAGCATTTT CASSQGQVQPQHF
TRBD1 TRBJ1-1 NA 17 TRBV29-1 TGCAGCGTTGAAGGGATACTCGACAGGGACGGGATCACTGAAGCTTTCTTT CSVEGILDRDGITEAFF
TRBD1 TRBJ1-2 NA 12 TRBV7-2 TGTGCCAGCATCCAGGGGGCGGGAGGCTACACCTTC CASIQGAGGYTF
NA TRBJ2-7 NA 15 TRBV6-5 TGTGCCAGCAGTTACTCTCCGGGGAACTCCTACGAGCAGTACTTC CASSYSPGNSYEQYF
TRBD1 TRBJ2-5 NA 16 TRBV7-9 TGTGCCAGCAGCTTAGATGCGGGACAGGGGAAAGAGACCCAGTACTTC CASSLDAGQGKETQYF
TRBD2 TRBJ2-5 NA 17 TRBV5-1 TGCGCCAGCAGCTTGGGGCGGACTAGCGGGTTGCGGGAGACCCAGTACTTC CASSLGRTSGLRETQYF
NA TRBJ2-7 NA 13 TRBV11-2 TGTGCCAGCAGCTTAGGGGGCAGCTACGAGCAGTACTTC CASSLGGSYEQYF
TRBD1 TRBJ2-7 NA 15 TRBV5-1 TGCGCCAGCAGCTTAGATCAGGGACAGACCTACGAGCAGTACTTC CASSLDQGQTYEQYF
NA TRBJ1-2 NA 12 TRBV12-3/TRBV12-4 TGTGCCAGCAGCCCTGGCAGGGTTGGCTACACCTTC CASSPGRVGYTF
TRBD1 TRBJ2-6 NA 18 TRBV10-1 TGCGCCAGCAGTGAGCCACCGCAGGGGGCCGCGGGGGCCAACGTCCTGACTTTC CASSEPPQGAAGANVLTF
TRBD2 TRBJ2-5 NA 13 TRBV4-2 TGTGCCAGCAGTCCGGGGGGGCCGGAGACCCAGTACTTC CASSPGGPETQYF
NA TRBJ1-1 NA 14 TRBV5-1 TGCGCCAGCAGCCCACAGGGTGGGGGTTTCGAAGCTTTCTTT CASSPQGGGFEAFF
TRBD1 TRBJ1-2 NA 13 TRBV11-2 TGTGCCAGCAGCTTAACAGGGGGCAGGAGCTACACCTTC CASSLTGGRSYTF
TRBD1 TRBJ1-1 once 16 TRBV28 TGTGCCAGCAGTTTGCGACCGCAAGGGGGCCCCACTGAAGCTTTCTTT CASSLRPQGGPTEAFF
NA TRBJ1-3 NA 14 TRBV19 TGTGCCAGTAGTCCCCAAAACTCTGGAAACACCATATATTTT CASSPQNSGNTIYF
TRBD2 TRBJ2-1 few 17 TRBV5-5 TGTGCCAGCAGCTTGGAAGTCGCCAGGGGACTAGCGGATGAGCAGTTCTTC CASSLEVARGLADEQFF
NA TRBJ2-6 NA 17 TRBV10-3 TGTGCCATCAGTGAGATGAGGGAAGGATCTGGGGCCAACGTCCTGACTTTC CAISEMREGSGANVLTF
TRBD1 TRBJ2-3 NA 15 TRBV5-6 TGTGCCAGCAGCCTCGGGACAGGTCCAACAGATACGCAGTATTTT CASSLGTGPTDTQYF
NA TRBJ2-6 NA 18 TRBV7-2 TGTGCCAGCAGCTCCCGGGACATCGGGGTCTCTGGGGCCAACGTCCTGACTTTC CASSSRDIGVSGANVLTF
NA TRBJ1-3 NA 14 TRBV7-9 TGTGCCAGCAGCTTAGCAGGGGGTGGAAACACCATATATTTT CASSLAGGGNTIYF
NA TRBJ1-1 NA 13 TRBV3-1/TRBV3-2 TGTGCCAGCAGCCAAGCGACCCAGGCTCCAGCTTTCTTT CASSQATQAPAFF
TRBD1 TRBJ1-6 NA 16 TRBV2 TGTGCCAGCAGTGAAGCCCCCACAGGGGATTATTCACCCCTCCACTTT CASSEAPTGDYSPLHF
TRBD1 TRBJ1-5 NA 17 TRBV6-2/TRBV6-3 TGTGCCAGCAGTGATCCGGGACAGGTATATAGCAATCAGCCCCAGCATTTT CASSDPGQVYSNQPQHF
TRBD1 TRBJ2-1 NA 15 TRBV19 TGTGCCACCCAAGTGGGGACAGGGGTGCCAAATGAGCAGTTCTTC CATQVGTGVPNEQFF
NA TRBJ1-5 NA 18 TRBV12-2 TGTGCAAGTCGCTTAGCTCCCGGGGAGACAGGGGAGGAACAGCCCCAGCATTTT CASRLAPGETGEEQPQHF
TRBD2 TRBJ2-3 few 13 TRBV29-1 TGCAGCGTTGAAGCGGGAGGGGCAGATACGCAGTATTTT CSVEAGGADTQYF
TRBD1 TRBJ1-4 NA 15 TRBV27 TGTGCCAGCAGTCCCCACAGGGGGAAAATTGAAAAACTGTTTTTT CASSPHRGKIEKLFF
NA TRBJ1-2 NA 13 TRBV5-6 TGTGCCAGCAGCTTTCGGGGGATGGACGGCTACACCTTC CASSFRGMDGYTF
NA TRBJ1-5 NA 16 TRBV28 TGTGCCAGCAGTTTGGCTAGTGGGGTCCGGGGGCAGCCCCAGCATTTT CASSLASGVRGQPQHF
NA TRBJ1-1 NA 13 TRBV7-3 TGTGCCAGCAGCTTAACGTTCCCCAGTGAAGCTTTCTTT CASSLTFPSEAFF
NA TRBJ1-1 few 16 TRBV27 TGTGCCAGCAGTCCATGGGGTGACAGCATGAACACTGAAGCTTTCTTT CASSPWGDSMNTEAFF
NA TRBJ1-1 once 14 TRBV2 TGTGCCAGCAGTGTCGGAGGGGTGGTCACTGAAGCTTTCTTT CASSVGGVVTEAFF
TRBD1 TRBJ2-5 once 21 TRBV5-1 TGCGCCAGCAGCTTGGAAGCCGGTGGGGACAGACCCAGGGTGGGGAAAGAGACCCAGTACTTC CASSLEAGGDRPRVGKETQYF
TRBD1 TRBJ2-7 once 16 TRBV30 TGTGCCTGGAACCGAAATCCCGGACAGGGAAAGGACGAGCAGTACTTC CAWNRNPGQGKDEQYF
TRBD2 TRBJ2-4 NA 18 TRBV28 TGTGCCAGCAGTTTATTCGGGGGGGAGGACCTACCCAAAAACATTCAGTACTTC CASSLFGGEDLPKNIQYF
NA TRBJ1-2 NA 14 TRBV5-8 TGTGCCAGCAGCTTGGGGCAGGGCAACTATGGCTACACCTTC CASSLGQGNYGYTF
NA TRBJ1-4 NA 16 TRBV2 TGTGCCAGCAGTGATTCTGTCGGGACAATCAATGAAAAACTGTTTTTT CASSDSVGTINEKLFF
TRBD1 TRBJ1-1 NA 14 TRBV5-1 TGCGCCAGCAGCTTGATAGGGGGCCCCACTGAAGCTTTCTTT CASSLIGGPTEAFF
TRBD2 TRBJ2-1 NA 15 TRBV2 TGTGCCACGTTTAGCGGGAGGGCCTTTTCAAATGAGCAGTTCTTC CATFSGRAFSNEQFF
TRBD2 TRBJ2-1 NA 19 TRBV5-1 TGCGCCAGCAGCTCCGTGGGACAAGATAGCGGGAGCTCCTACAATGAGCAGTTCTTC CASSSVGQDSGSSYNEQFF
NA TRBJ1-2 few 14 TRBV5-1 TGCGCCAGCAGCGCGGCGGGAGGGGTCTATGGCTACACCTTC CASSAAGGVYGYTF
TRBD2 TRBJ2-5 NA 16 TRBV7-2 TGTGCCAGCAGTTCAGGACTAGCGGGGGGCCAAGAGACCCAGTACTTC CASSSGLAGGQETQYF